One and the same sample provided the 16 T cell receptor delta chains below, sequenced in a study of gamma-delta T cells after stem cell transplantation. TCRdb re-called the RT-PCR reads using CATT. The data show some 1,300 delta-chain clones, 10% seen once. The specimen sequenced was gamma-delta T cells. The receptors derive from a human donor. It is not recorded whose cells these are; they may come from a transplant donor.

As concerns this clone: This may be a read error: a much more frequent sequence differs by one nucleotide. The sample has other DNA sequences that encode this CDR3 too. This chain links TRDV2 with TRDJ1; TRDD3 aligns across 10 bases. The CDR3 runs 16 residues. With 3 bases clipped from V and 3 bases from J, the junction kept 9 bases outside the gene matches. The germline V gene has CDR1 GEAIGNYY and CDR2 EKD. This CDR3 reads CACDRLGDNSPDKLIF. Written as DNA, the CDR3 is TGTGCCTGTGACCGGCTGGGGGATAATTCTCCCGATAAACTCATCTTT.

This clone was counted between two and nine times. TCRdb has a much larger clone's protein, which differs at residue 6 from the translation of this DNA, likely because of a read error; what is shown is the protein translated from the DNA. CDR3 coding DNA: TGTGCCTGTGACACCTTGTCGGGGGAGAGGGAACTCATCTTC. Translated: CACDTLSGERELIF. The chain combines TRDV2 with TRDJ1; weak D call: TRDD3 (6 bases). Germline V gene sequence: CDR1 GEAIGNYY, CDR2 EKD. CDR3 length: 14 amino acids.

The chain employs TRDV2 and TRDJ1; 11 nucleotides agree with TRDD3. Here the J gene came from matching the DNA to germline, since TCRdb omits it. The CDR3 runs 19 residues. The germline V gene has CDR1 GEAIGNYY and CDR2 EKD. V trimming: 2 bases; J trimming: 2 bases; junction bases outside the gene matches: 15. The CDR3 here is CACDRGALLGDTRTDKLIF. The DNA of the CDR3 is TGTGCCTGTGACAGAGGTGCCTTGCTGGGGGATACTCGAACCGATAAACTCATCTTT.

The chain joins TRDV2 to TRDJ1; TRDD3 matches at 7 bases. The germline CDR1 and CDR2 sequences are GEAIGNYY and EKD. This CDR3 contains 15 residues. V shed 3 bases, J shed 0 bases, and the junction held 6 bases outside the gene matches. Here the CDR3 reads CACDFLTGDTDKLIF. The CDR3 coding sequence is TGTGCCTGTGACTTCCTTACTGGGGACACCGATAAACTCATCTTT.

The CDR3 sequence is CACDTVRPTSTGDTDKLIF. DNA of the CDR3: TGTGCCTGTGACACCGTTCGTCCTACGTCGACTGGGGACACCGATAAACTCATCTTT. The chain is built from TRDV2 and TRDJ1; a possible D gene is TRDD3 (7 bases). Trimming pared 0 bases from V and 0 bases from J, leaving 22 bases between. Germline-derived CDR1 and CDR2 are GEAIGNYY and EKD. CDR3 length: 19 amino acids.

V and J are TRDV1 and TRDJ1, with TRDD3 matching 9 bases. Trimming took 1 base from V and 0 from J; bases not matched to a gene: 21. This CDR3 contains 22 residues. Germline CDR1 TSWWSYY, CDR2 QGS. CDR3 protein: CALGERVVPTYWGSIYTDKLIF. The CDR3 DNA follows: TGTGCTCTTGGGGAACGGGTGGTTCCTACGTACTGGGGGAGCATTTACACCGATAAACTCATCTTT.

Note on this clone: A read error is likely here: a far larger clone is one base away. V and J are TRDV2 and TRDJ1; TRDD2 agrees at 8 bases. Unmatched junction bases numbered 27, after V lost 0 bases and J lost 4 bases. This CDR3 is 22 amino acids long. Germline V gene sequence: CDR1 GEAIGNYY, CDR2 EKD. In nucleotides, the CDR3 is TGTGCCTGTGACACCGGAAATCTTCCTACGTCTCCTGGGCCCACTACGCGCGATAAACTCATCTTT. Its translation: CACDTGNLPTSPGPTTRDKLIF.

V gene TRDV2 combines with J gene TRDJ1; possibly TRDD3 for D (7 bases). TCRdb leaves out the J gene; it was filled in here by matching the DNA to germline. Trimming stripped 0 bases from V and 0 bases from J, with 22 bases between. The germline V gene encodes CDR1 GEAIGNYY and CDR2 EKD. CDR3 length: 19 residues. CDR3 nucleotides: TGTGCCTGTGACACCGGTAGTCCTACGTCGACTGGGGACACCGATAAACTCATCTTT. This codes for CACDTGSPTSTGDTDKLIF.

Within the sample, this clone is medium-sized. Other DNA sequences from this sample encode an identical CDR3 as well. The chain uses TRDV2 and TRDJ1, with TRDD3 matching over 9 bases. Germline V CDR1 and CDR2: GEAIGNYY, EKD. Trimming cost V 0 bases and J 1 base; bases outside gene matches: 20. This CDR3 spans 21 amino acids. CDR3 bases: TGTGCCTGTGACACCATTACTGGGGGACCCACAACGGTTGCCCCCACCGATAAACTCATCTTT. Translating gives CACDTITGGPTTVAPTDKLIF.

This clone occurred once. One end of the junction does not line up with germline, which may come from a read error. CDR3 protein: CAIGDTHRAKGLLTGGDAELIF. The DNA for the CDR3 is TGTGCTATTGGGGATACACATCGGGCCAAGGGTCTCCTTACTGGGGGAGACGCAGAACTCATCTTT. The chain carries TRDV1 and TRDJ1; TRDD3 matches 9 bases. As TCRdb names no J gene, one was assigned here on the basis of a DNA match to germline. The CDR3 contains 22 residues. Germline assignment: CDR1 TSWWSYY and CDR2 QGS.

The chain has TRDV2 and TRDJ1, with 8 bases matching TRDD3. Since TCRdb gives no J gene, matching the DNA to germline was used here to assign it. The junction had 18 bases not matched to a gene; V was cut back by 0 bases and J by 1 base. Germline V gives CDR1 GEAIGNYY, CDR2 EKD. There are 20 residues in the CDR3. CDR3 in amino acids: CACDTVTSPVLGAVTDKLIF. CDR3 sequence (DNA): TGTGCCTGTGACACCGTCACTTCACCCGTACTGGGGGCCGTCACCGATAAACTCATCTTT.

Concerning this clone: The TCRdb protein, from a much larger clone, departs from this DNA's translation at residue 5, likely by read error; the protein shown derives from the DNA. The chain recombines TRDV2 with TRDJ1, with 8 bases aligning to TRDD3. In the absence of a J gene in TCRdb, the DNA was matched to germline to assign it here. Germline values: CDR1 GEAIGNYY, CDR2 EKD. This CDR3 spans 18 amino acids. V dropped 2 bases and J dropped 1; count of bases not matched to a gene: 14. CDR3 nucleotide sequence: TGTGCCTGTGACAGATTAACCGTCGACGGGGATACCACCGATAAACTCATCTTT. It codes for CACDRLTVDGDTTDKLIF.

By sample share, this clone is hyperexpanded (1% or more). Other DNA sequences in this specimen translate into the identical CDR3. The gene calls are TRDV3 and TRDJ1; D may be TRDD2 or TRDD3 (6 bases each). Germline V gene lookup returns CDR1 TVYSNPD and CDR2 GDNSRS (reference sequence). The V end lost 5 bases, the J end lost 5 bases, and 21 bases lay between the germline ends. This CDR3 is 14 amino acids long. CDR3: CALSSYDLGDKLIF. The CDR3 DNA follows: TGTGCCCTCTCCTCCTACGACCTGGGGGATAAACTCATCTTT.

The rearrangement joins TRDV1 to TRDJ1; TRDD3 aligns across 12 bases. Here the J gene came from matching the DNA to germline, since TCRdb omits it. With 4 bases clipped from V and 0 bases from J, the junction kept 24 bases outside the gene matches. The length of the CDR3 is 23 residues. CDR1 and CDR2 (germline): TSWWSYY, QGS. The CDR3 sequence: CALGVISPGKTYWGIQYTDKLIF. In nucleotides, the CDR3 is TGTGCTCTTGGGGTTATTAGTCCCGGAAAAACCTACTGGGGGATACAGTACACCGATAAACTCATCTTT.

This clone was seen a few times. J is TRDJ1 and V is TRDV2; D ambiguous. TCRdb does not report a J gene; here it was assigned by matching the DNA to germline references. The CDR3 is made up of 16 amino acids. Germline lookup yields CDR1 GEAIGNYY and CDR2 EKD. Trimming shortened V by 3 bases and J by 4 bases, and 20 bases separated the two germline ends. The CDR3: CACDAAGALEGDKLIF. For the CDR3, the DNA is TGTGCCTGTGACGCGGCGGGCGCACTCGAGGGCGATAAACTCATCTTT.

This clone was seen more than once but under ten times. The amino acid sequence in TCRdb belongs to a much larger clone and departs from this DNA's translation at residue 5, likely a sequencing read error; the sequence shown is translated from the DNA. The V gene is TRDV2, the J gene TRDJ1; 11 nucleotides match TRDD3. Germline CDR1 reads GEAIGNYY; CDR2 reads EKD. CDR3 length equals 18 residues. With 3 bases clipped from V and 0 bases from J, the junction kept 11 bases outside the gene matches. CDR3 in DNA: TGTGCCTGTGACTTAGTGGGGGATACGCGATCTTACACCGATAAACTCATCTTT. Protein product: CACDLVGDTRSYTDKLIF.